The 27 T cell receptor beta chains below all came from one sample that was sequenced in a study of T-cell reconstitution after alpha-beta-depleted transplantation in children. Preparation of the TCRbeta library involved a method that used unique molecular identifiers. From the PCR reads, TCRdb called clonotypes with MiXCR, one entry per CDR3 protein. Counted here are around 600,000 distinct CDR3 sequences, over 15% occurring once; the ten biggest clones make up approximately 1%. The sample was PBMCs from the stem cell graft donor, taken from the stem cell graft. The receptors come from a human donor who donated a stem cell graft to a child with acute myeloid leukemia.

V gene TRBV29-1 combines with J gene TRBJ1-2; 7 positions match TRBD1. The CDR3 consists of 13 residues. V shed 5 bases and J 4 bases; nucleotides not matched to a gene: 7. In germline, CDR1 is SQVTM, CDR2 ANQGSEA. In nucleotides, the CDR3 is TGCAGCGTTAAAGGACAGGCGACCTATGGCTACACCTTC. Its translation: CSVKGQATYGYTF.

The DNA for the CDR3 is TGTGCCAGCAGCCCCCCGGGTAGCGGGGTGGTTACGACCCAGTACTTC. This gives the protein CASSPPGSGVVTTQYF. The V call is TRBV7-8, the J call TRBJ2-5; TRBD2 agrees at 8 bases. J lost 7 bases, V lost 5 bases, and 15 bases had no gene match. The CDR3 contains 16 residues. The germline gives CDR1 SGHVS, CDR2 FQNEAQ.

A note on this clonotype: This may come from a read error, since a much larger clone is one base off. This chain links TRBV20-1 with TRBJ1-2; D is undetermined. In germline, CDR1 is DFQATT, CDR2 SNEGSKA (reference sequence). With 2 bases removed from V and 4 bases from J, the gap between germline ends came to 17 bases. The CDR3 extends over 15 amino acids. CDR3 coding DNA: TGCAGTGCTAGATCCCAAGAGACGGCCTCCTATGGCTACACCTTC. It yields the protein CSARSQETASYGYTF.

V gene TRBV7-9 combines with J gene TRBJ1-1; TRBD1 agrees at 7 bases. The CDR3 is 11 amino acids. CDR1 is SEHNR and CDR2 is FQNEAQ in the germline V gene (reference sequence). Trimming at V came to 5 bases and at J to 10 bases, leaving 4 bases not matched to a gene. The CDR3 is CASSRAGGAFF. The CDR3 DNA sequence: TGTGCCAGCAGCCGAGCAGGGGGAGCTTTCTTT.

The chain couples TRBV12-3 or TRBV12-4 to TRBJ2-4, with 12 positions matching TRBD2. J gave up 0 bases and V 10 bases, and 13 bases lay outside the gene matches. This CDR3 has 18 residues. This CDR3 is CAISPSGGAVGAKNIQYF. The CDR3 DNA is TGTGCCATCAGCCCTAGCGGGGGGGCGGTGGGAGCCAAAAACATTCAGTACTTC.

There are a few counts of this clonotype. This rearrangement joins TRBV5-1 to TRBJ2-7; 9 positions agree with TRBD1. CDR1 is SGHRS, CDR2 YFSETQ, per germline. The CDR3 is 16 amino acids. V lost 0 bases to trimming and J lost 1 base; unmatched junction nucleotides: 5. CDR3 nucleotides: TGCGCCAGCAGCTTGGGAGACGGGACAGGGTCCTACGAGCAGTACGTC. As protein: CASSLGDGTGSYEQYV.

This chain connects TRBV4-3 to TRBJ1-2; a possible D gene is TRBD1 (6 bases). CDR1 is LGHNA and CDR2 is YSLEER in the germline V gene. Trimming cost V 2 bases and J 5 bases, with 15 bases left between them. The CDR3 runs to 15 residues. As DNA, the CDR3 is TGCGCCAGCAGCCAAACCCGGACAGAACTATATGGCTACACCTTC. Amino acid sequence: CASSQTRTELYGYTF.

The chain links TRBV13 to TRBJ2-1; 7 positions match TRBD1. The V gene's germline CDR1 is PRHDT and CDR2 FYEKMQ (reference sequence). V trimming: 1 base; J trimming: 4 bases; junction bases outside the gene matches: 4. The CDR3 sequence is 15 residues long. This CDR3 is CASSLAGQQYNEQFF. CDR3 in DNA: TGTGCCAGCAGCTTAGCGGGACAGCAATACAATGAGCAGTTCTTC.

J is TRBJ1-5 and V is TRBV28; no reliable D call. The V end lost 3 bases, the J end lost 5 bases, and 8 bases lay between the germline ends. Germline V gene data show CDR1 as MDHEN and CDR2 as SYDVKM. The CDR3 is 13 amino acids. The CDR3 here is CASSFRADQPQHF. The CDR3 DNA reads TGTGCCAGCAGTTTCCGGGCCGATCAGCCCCAGCATTTT.

A few counts support this clonotype. V gene TRBV11-2 combines with J gene TRBJ2-3; unclear D gene. From germline, CDR1 is SGHAT and CDR2 FQNNGV. V lost 2 bases, J lost 3 bases, and 24 bases lay in between. The CDR3 has 19 residues. CDR3: CASSLWLSVYGTETDTQYF. The DNA for the CDR3 is TGTGCCAGCAGCTTATGGTTGAGTGTGTACGGTACAGAGACAGATACGCAGTATTTT.

This clonotype was seen repeatedly, ten times or more. V usage is TRBV20-1 and J usage is TRBJ1-5; D unresolved. The CDR3 extends over 13 amino acids. Trimming shortened V by 2 bases and J by 0 bases, and 5 bases separated the two germline ends. The germline gives CDR1 DFQATT, CDR2 SNEGSKA (reference sequence). As DNA, the CDR3 is TGCAGTGCTAGATCGAATAGCAATCAGCCCCAGCATTTT. It encodes CSARSNSNQPQHF.

This clonotype was observed at least ten times. The rearrangement joins TRBV5-6 to TRBJ2-4; D remains ambiguous. CDR3 length: 11 residues. In germline, CDR1 is SGHDT, CDR2 YYEEEE. V was shortened by 3 bases and J by 5 bases, with 3 bases between the two germline ends. CDR3 DNA sequence: TGTGCCAGCAGCTGGCAAAACATTCAGTACTTC. This encodes CASSWQNIQYF.

This clonotype came up a few times. The gene calls are TRBV12-3 or TRBV12-4 and TRBJ2-2; TRBD1 is a possible D gene (5 bases). V was clipped by 8 bases and J by 5 bases, with 21 bases between them. The CDR3 runs 16 residues. In nucleotides, the CDR3 is TGTGCCAGCGGTTACGTTAGGCAGGGAAGGACCGGGGAGCTGTTTTTT. Translating gives CASGYVRQGRTGELFF.

The chain employs TRBV5-4 and TRBJ2-7, with D unclear. The CDR3 is made up of 12 amino acids. The V end was cut by 3 bases, the J end by 7 bases, with 11 bases between. Germline lookup yields CDR1 SGHNT and CDR2 YYREEE (reference sequence). CDR3 sequence (DNA): TGTGCCAGCAGCTGGGCCCTGGGGGAGCAGTACTTC. Protein: CASSWALGEQYF.

The V and J genes are TRBV7-2 and TRBJ2-3; D not certain. Trimming stripped 5 bases from V and 2 bases from J, with 8 bases between. CDR3 length: 13 amino acids. The germline gives CDR1 SGHTA, CDR2 FQGNSA. The CDR3 region is CASSPVVTDTQYF. CDR3 sequence (DNA): TGTGCCAGCAGCCCCGTTGTCACAGATACGCAGTATTTT.

This clonotype was found a few times. CDR3 coding DNA: TGTGCCAGCAGTTCCCGAGGGACAAAAACCTACGAGCAGTACTTC. This gives the protein CASSSRGTKTYEQYF. The chain employs TRBV6-5 and TRBJ2-7; a weak D match, TRBD1 (6 bases). Trimming left V 4 bases short and J 2 bases short, with 15 bases between. Germline V gene lookup returns CDR1 MNHEY and CDR2 SVGAGI. The length of the CDR3 is 15 residues.

At least ten counts were recorded for this clonotype. This chain links TRBV7-2 with TRBJ2-1; 8 bases are shared with TRBD1. Germline V lookup: CDR1 SGHTA, CDR2 FQGNSA. V shed 5 bases, J shed 5 bases, and the junction held 8 bases outside the gene matches. CDR3 length: 15 residues. The CDR3 reads CASSTKRQGNNEQFF. DNA for the CDR3: TGTGCCAGCAGCACTAAGCGACAGGGGAACAATGAGCAGTTCTTC.

Many counts were recorded for this clonotype. The chain couples TRBV7-9 to TRBJ1-2; D gene uncertain. V gave up 4 bases and J gave up 1 base, with 13 bases separating them. The CDR3 has 15 residues. Germline values: CDR1 SEHNR, CDR2 FQNEAQ (reference sequence). In DNA, the CDR3 is TGTGCCAGCAGCTCGGGCCCCAACAGTAACTATGGCTACACCTTC. This codes for CASSSGPNSNYGYTF. Combining the CDR3 with reference TRBV7-9 and TRBJ1-2 gives the whole variable domain DTGVSQNPRHKITKRGQNVTFRCDPISEHNRLYWYRQTLGQGPEFLTYFQNEAQLEKSRLLSDRFSAERPKGSFSTLEIQRTEQGDSAMYLCASSSGPNSNYGYTFGSGTRLTVV.

This clonotype has ten or more counts. This rearrangement joins TRBV10-3 to TRBJ1-1; the D gene is possibly TRBD1 (5 bases). This CDR3 comprises 12 residues. Trimming pared 11 bases from V and 6 bases from J, leaving 16 bases between. Germline values: CDR1 ENHRY, CDR2 SYGVKD. The CDR3 DNA is TGTGCCGTCCGGCAGGGTTGGGCTGAAGCTTTCTTT. It is translated as CAVRQGWAEAFF.

This clonotype was recorded at least ten times. This rearrangement joins TRBV20-1 to TRBJ2-3; 8 bases map to TRBD2. Germline loops: CDR1 DFQATT, CDR2 SNEGSKA (reference sequence). Losses at the gene ends were 1 base for V and 0 bases for J; bases not matched to a gene: 6. The CDR3 covers 16 residues. The CDR3 DNA sequence: TGCAGTGCTAGAGTCCGACTAGCGCTAAGCACAGATACGCAGTATTTT. This gives the protein CSARVRLALSTDTQYF.

This chain connects TRBV12-3 or TRBV12-4 to TRBJ1-5; D perhaps matches TRBD1 (6 bases). This CDR3 is 15 amino acids long. V lost 8 bases, J lost 7 bases, and 21 bases lay in between. The CDR3 protein is CASSIAWGGGQPQHF. The CDR3 region has the DNA TGTGCCAGCTCTATTGCCTGGGGGGGCGGACAGCCCCAGCATTTT.

The V call is TRBV4-3, the J call TRBJ2-6; TRBD1 matches 7 bases. V lost 4 bases and J lost 4; bases outside the gene matches: 7. Germline CDR1 reads LGHNA; CDR2 reads YSLEER. This CDR3 region has 16 residues. CDR3 nucleotide sequence: TGCGCCAGCAGCCTTCACAGGGGAACGGGGGCCAACGTCCTGACTTTC. This sequence encodes CASSLHRGTGANVLTF.

This clonotype was counted a few times. This chain uses TRBV11-2 with TRBJ1-6; 7 bases agree with TRBD1. In germline, CDR1 is SGHAT, CDR2 FQNNGV. The CDR3 totals 16 residues. V was clipped by 1 base and J by 5 bases; unmatched bases: 5. The CDR3: CASSLAPGTDNSPLHF. As DNA, the CDR3 is TGTGCCAGCAGCTTAGCTCCTGGGACAGATAATTCACCCCTCCACTTT.

A few counts support this clonotype. This sequence joins TRBV6-2 or TRBV6-3 and TRBJ2-5, with 8 bases fitting TRBD1. The ends lost 1 base at V and 4 bases at J; junction bases unmatched: 5. Germline assignment: CDR1 MNHEY and CDR2 SVGEGT. CDR3 length: 15 residues. CDR3 amino acids: CASSYFRGLGETQYF. The DNA for the CDR3 is TGTGCCAGCAGTTACTTCAGGGGGCTGGGAGAGACCCAGTACTTC.

This clonotype was recorded many times. The rearrangement uses TRBV6-2 or TRBV6-3 and TRBJ1-2, with D possibly matching TRBD1 (5 bases). The CDR3 has 16 residues. V lost 5 bases, J lost 0 bases, and 16 bases lay in between. Germline lookup yields CDR1 MNHEY and CDR2 SVGEGT. The CDR3 spells CASSTPGTPSNYGYTF. The CDR3 DNA reads as TGTGCCAGCAGTACCCCCGGGACTCCTTCTAACTATGGCTACACCTTC.

The V and J genes are TRBV5-1 and TRBJ2-2; tentatively, D is TRBD2 (6 bases). Germline values: CDR1 SGHRS, CDR2 YFSETQ. V was pared by 5 bases and J by 1 base, with 15 bases between. This CDR3 has 16 amino acids. The CDR3 DNA is TGCGCCAGCAGACCGGTCGCGGGGTTGAACACCGGGGAGCTGTTTTTT. Translating gives CASRPVAGLNTGELFF.

This chain joins TRBV10-2 and TRBJ2-5; D gene uncertain. V lost 4 bases and J lost 4, with 10 bases in between. Germline values: CDR1 WSHSY, CDR2 SAAADI. The CDR3 has 13 residues. CDR3 protein: CASSVSGRETQYF. CDR3 sequence (DNA): TGCGCCAGCAGTGTATCCGGAAGAGAGACCCAGTACTTC.